The 29 T cell receptor beta chains presented below share a single source sample, sequenced in a study of cytotoxic CD8 clonotypes in ibrutinib-treated CLL. The assay was immunoSEQ multiplex PCR, and TCRdb's table has in-frame clones only and misses some. The sample contains roughly 76,000 clones, over 75% of which appear only once. Sequencing used PBMCs, obtained at disease progression, from a patient treated with ibrutinib. The receptors were gathered from a human donor with chronic lymphocytic leukemia.

This clone qualifies as medium-sized. The chain uses TRBV5-1 and TRBJ1-1; a possible D gene is TRBD1 (6 bases). The CDR3 is 14 amino acids. V was trimmed by 4 bases and J by 1 base, leaving 11 bases between them. The germline gives CDR1 SGHRS, CDR2 YFSETQ. In DNA form, the CDR3 reads TGCGCCAGCAGCAACGGACAGCCGAACACTGAAGCTTTCTTT. Amino acid sequence: CASSNGQPNTEAFF.

The chain recombines TRBV18 with TRBJ1-3; D remains unclear. Germline CDR1 KGHSH, CDR2 LQKENI. V was cut by 2 bases and J by 0 bases, with 11 bases left in between. The CDR3 spans 16 residues. CDR3 in DNA: TGTGCCAGCTCACCAAGTGCCTCCTCCTCTGGAAACACCATATATTTT. Protein product: CASSPSASSSGNTIYF.

The chain uses TRBV11-2 and TRBJ2-2; D possibly corresponds to TRBD1 (6 bases). Germline values: CDR1 SGHAT, CDR2 FQNNGV. The CDR3 loop spans 15 amino acids. V was shortened by 1 base and J by 6 bases, with 12 bases between the two germline ends. The CDR3 region is CASSLGLTGSGELFF. The DNA for the CDR3 is TGTGCCAGCAGCTTAGGGCTCACAGGGTCCGGGGAGCTGTTTTTT.

CDR3 nucleotide sequence: TGCGCCAGTTCGACAGGGTCCTCATCAGAGACCCAGTACTTC. Residues: CASSTGSSSETQYF. The chain combines TRBV5-1 with TRBJ2-5; 7 positions agree with TRBD1. The CDR3 loop spans 14 amino acids. Germline V gene sequence: CDR1 SGHRS, CDR2 YFSETQ. The J segment lost 4 bases and the V segment lost 8 bases, leaving 11 bases of the junction unmatched.

This clone was picked up a small number of times. This sequence joins TRBV7-9 and TRBJ1-6; D is undetermined. V was cut by 11 bases and J by 8 bases, with 7 bases left in between. CDR1 SEHNR and CDR2 FQNEAQ come from the germline V gene (reference sequence). The CDR3 loop spans 10 amino acids. CDR3 in DNA: TGTGCCTCTGGGGATTCACCCCTCCACTTT. It yields the protein CASGDSPLHF.

The J gene is TRBJ1-1, the V gene TRBV27, with D hard to call. CDR1 is MNHEY, CDR2 SMNVEV, per germline (reference sequence). V lost 5 bases and J lost 3, with 10 bases in between. This CDR3 comprises 13 residues. CDR3: CASSVGRDTEAFF. CDR3 DNA sequence: TGTGCCAGCAGTGTTGGACGGGACACTGAAGCTTTCTTT.

This clone was found a few times. For the CDR3, the DNA is TGTGCCAGCTCACCACCGGGCACAGGTCGCTATGGCTACACCTTC. Translation gives CASSPPGTGRYGYTF. The rearrangement links TRBV18 to TRBJ1-2; perhaps TRBD1 as D (5 bases). Germline V CDR1 and CDR2: KGHSH, LQKENI. Trimming took 0 bases from V and 4 from J, leaving 12 bases between them. This CDR3 is 15 amino acids long.

This chain connects TRBV13 to TRBJ2-3, with TRBD2 matching over 11 bases. The CDR3 extends over 15 amino acids. V lost 7 bases, J lost 1 base, and 4 bases stayed unmatched. Germline V gene lookup returns CDR1 PRHDT and CDR2 FYEKMQ (reference sequence). CDR3 sequence: CASILAGEGTDTQYF. The CDR3 DNA reads as TGTGCCAGCATACTAGCGGGGGAGGGCACAGATACGCAGTATTTT.

This chain connects TRBV18 to TRBJ1-1; D call uncertain. V lost 2 bases to trimming and J lost 0 bases, with 13 bases between them. Germline V gene sequence: CDR1 KGHSH, CDR2 LQKENI. This CDR3 is built from 16 residues. The CDR3 region is CASSPGEGRMNTEAFF. CDR3 nucleotides: TGTGCCAGCTCACCAGGAGAAGGACGGATGAACACTGAAGCTTTCTTT.

This clone was seen a single time. This chain links TRBV18 with TRBJ2-3; no clear D gene. CDR1 KGHSH and CDR2 LQKENI come from the germline V gene. The V gene lost 5 bases and the J gene lost 3 bases, with 12 bases spanning the gap. This CDR3 is 14 amino acids long. This CDR3 is CASSASTVTDTQYF. In DNA form, the CDR3 reads TGTGCCAGCTCAGCTAGTACAGTGACAGATACGCAGTATTTT.

This rearrangement joins TRBV11-2 to TRBJ1-1, with unresolved D. V was shortened by 1 base and J by 0 bases, with 12 bases between the two germline ends. The CDR3 totals 16 residues. Per germline, CDR1 SGHAT and CDR2 FQNNGV. CDR3 sequence: CASSLGARSLNTEAFF. CDR3 nucleotides: TGTGCCAGCAGCTTAGGGGCCAGGAGTCTGAACACTGAAGCTTTCTTT.

The chain uses TRBV5-1 and TRBJ2-7; D is unclear. V lost 0 bases to trimming and J lost 2 bases, with 9 bases between them. Germline V CDR1 and CDR2: SGHRS, YFSETQ. The CDR3 covers 14 residues. For the CDR3, the DNA is TGCGCCAGCAGCTTGGCAAAGGCCACCTACGAGCAGTACTTC. It translates to CASSLAKATYEQYF. Complete variable domain (other parts from reference TRBV5-1 and TRBJ2-7): KAGVTQTPRYLIKTRGQQVTLSCSPISGHRSVSWYQQTPGQGLQFLFEYFSETQRNKGNFPGRFSGRQFSNSRSEMNVSTLELGDSALYLCASSLAKATYEQYFGPGTRLTVT.

The V call is TRBV13, the J call TRBJ2-7, with D maybe TRBD2 (6 bases). V lost 3 bases and J 0 bases, leaving 9 bases between the germline ends. Per the germline V gene, CDR1 is PRHDT and CDR2 is FYEKMQ (reference sequence). This CDR3 contains 14 residues. CDR3 amino acids: CASSFRGSSYEQYF. The CDR3 nucleotides read TGTGCCAGCAGCTTTCGGGGGAGCTCCTACGAGCAGTACTTC.

The rearrangement joins TRBV5-1 to TRBJ2-1, with TRBD2 identical over 7 bases. This CDR3 is built from 16 residues. Germline CDR1 and CDR2: SGHRS and YFSETQ. V shed 4 bases, J shed 2 bases, and the junction held 9 bases outside the gene matches. This CDR3 reads CASSLTASGAYNEQFF. The CDR3 DNA is TGCGCCAGCAGCCTTACCGCTAGCGGTGCCTACAATGAGCAGTTCTTC.

This clone was counted between two and nine times. The chain recombines TRBV29-1 with TRBJ1-5; D remains ambiguous. The CDR3 totals 12 residues. The V gene's germline CDR1 is SQVTM and CDR2 ANQGSEA. V was shortened by 4 bases and J by 5 bases, with 9 bases between the two germline ends. CDR3 DNA: TGCAGCGTTGGGGCTCGTGATCAGCCCCAGCATTTT. Its protein is CSVGARDQPQHF.

V and J are TRBV7-7 and TRBJ1-1; tentatively, D is TRBD1 (5 bases). CDR3 length equals 13 residues. Deletions cut 5 bases from V and 1 base from J, with 8 bases between. Looked up from germline, CDR1 is SSHAT and CDR2 is FNYEAQ (reference sequence). Here the CDR3 DNA reads TGTGCCAGCAGCCTCGACAGGAACACTGAAGCTTTCTTT. Its protein is CASSLDRNTEAFF.

The chain carries TRBV15 and TRBJ1-1; maybe TRBD1 (5 bases). Looked up from germline, CDR1 is LNHNV and CDR2 is YYDKDF (reference sequence). This CDR3 comprises 17 residues. With 0 bases removed from V and 6 bases from J, the gap between germline ends came to 20 bases. Here the CDR3 DNA reads TGTGCCACCAGCAGAGAGCCCAGGTCGCGGGGCCCATCTGAAGCTTTCTTT. Translated, it gives CATSREPRSRGPSEAFF.

This chain uses TRBV2 with TRBJ2-2; TRBD1 might be the D (5 bases). The germline V gene has CDR1 SNHLY and CDR2 FYNNEI. V was trimmed by 1 base and J by 0 bases, leaving 9 bases between them. The CDR3 has 16 residues. CDR3 DNA sequence: TGTGCCAGCAGTGAAGTTGGGGCGTCGAACACCGGGGAGCTGTTTTTT. Translation gives CASSEVGASNTGELFF.

The chain recombines TRBV5-6 with TRBJ1-5; TRBD1 aligns across 8 bases. This CDR3 is 14 amino acids long. Unmatched junction bases numbered 7, after V lost 4 bases and J lost 7 bases. The V gene's germline CDR1 is SGHDT and CDR2 YYEEEE. This CDR3 reads CASSHTGGGQPQHF. The CDR3 region has the DNA TGTGCCAGCAGCCACACAGGGGGTGGGCAGCCCCAGCATTTT.

Written as DNA, the CDR3 is TGTGCCAGCAGCTTGGTACTAGCGGGGGTTATGGAGCAGTTCTTC. Translation: CASSLVLAGVMEQFF. The V gene is TRBV5-4, the J gene TRBJ2-1, with 11 bases matching TRBD2. After removal of 0 bases from V and 10 bases from J, the junction contained 6 bases not matched to a gene. CDR1 and CDR2 from the germline V gene are SGHNT and YYREEE (reference sequence). The CDR3 loop spans 15 amino acids. The variable domain in full, completed from reference TRBV5-4 and TRBJ2-1, reads ETGVTQSPTHLIKTRGQQVTLRCSSQSGHNTVSWYQQALGQGPQFIFQYYREEENGRGNFPPRFSGLQFPNYSSELNVNALELDDSALYLCASSLVLAGVMEQFFGPGTRLTVL.

The genes are TRBV5-6 and TRBJ2-7, with D unclear. The germline V gene has CDR1 SGHDT and CDR2 YYEEEE. Trimming pared 3 bases from V and 2 bases from J, leaving 12 bases between. The CDR3 totals 14 residues. The CDR3 DNA reads TGTGCCAGCAGCTACCGGTCGGGCGCCTACGAGCAGTACTTC. Amino acid sequence: CASSYRSGAYEQYF.

J is TRBJ2-1 and V is TRBV4-1, with 9 bases that match TRBD2. V was pared by 2 bases and J by 6 bases, with 5 bases of the junction left unmatched. Germline loops: CDR1 MGHRA, CDR2 YSYEKL. There are 15 residues in the CDR3. The CDR3 loop reads CASSQFLAGRNEQFF. The CDR3 region has the DNA TGCGCCAGCAGCCAATTCCTAGCGGGACGCAATGAGCAGTTCTTC.

This clone was seen a handful of times. The chain combines TRBV7-9 with TRBJ1-1; no reliable D call. The germline V gene has CDR1 SEHNR and CDR2 FQNEAQ (reference sequence). This CDR3 is 13 amino acids long. V lost 0 bases and J lost 4, with 6 bases in between. The CDR3 is CASSLAAGTEAFF. The CDR3 bases are TGTGCCAGCAGCTTAGCGGCGGGCACTGAAGCTTTCTTT. The variable domain in full, completed from reference TRBV7-9 and TRBJ1-1, reads DTGVSQNPRHKITKRGQNVTFRCDPISEHNRLYWYRQTLGQGPEFLTYFQNEAQLEKSRLLSDRFSAERPKGSFSTLEIQRTEQGDSAMYLCASSLAAGTEAFFGQGTRLTVV.

This clone showed up just once. The chain is built from TRBV19 and TRBJ2-3, with TRBD1 as a possible D gene (6 bases). With 2 bases removed from V and 3 bases from J, the gap between germline ends came to 18 bases. This CDR3 region has 17 residues. Germline values: CDR1 LNHDA, CDR2 SQIVND (reference sequence). The CDR3 nucleotides read TGTGCCAGTAGTATACGCCAGGGGCCAAAAGGGACAGATACGCAGTATTTT. Its protein product is CASSIRQGPKGTDTQYF.

The CDR3 bases are TGTGCCACCAGCAGCAACCGGGACGACTCCTACAATGAGCAGTTCTTC. Protein: CATSSNRDDSYNEQFF. The chain has TRBV15 and TRBJ2-1; D could derive from TRBD1 or TRBD2 (5 bases each). This CDR3 is 16 amino acids long. Germline-derived CDR1 and CDR2 are LNHNV and YYDKDF (reference sequence). Trimming pared 3 bases from V and 0 bases from J, leaving 12 bases between. The full variable domain, rest sourced from reference TRBV15 and TRBJ2-1, is DAMVIQNPRYQVTQFGKPVTLSCSQTLNHNVMYWYQQKSSQAPKLLFHYYDKDFNNEADTPDNFQSRRPNTSFCFLDIRSPGLGDTAMYLCATSSNRDDSYNEQFFGPGTRLTVL.

The chain uses TRBV28 and TRBJ2-7; 8 positions agree with TRBD1. The CDR3 sequence is 11 residues long. Germline V gene data show CDR1 as MDHEN and CDR2 as SYDVKM. The CDR3 spells CVRGQIHEQYF. CDR3 DNA: TGTGTCAGGGGGCAAATCCACGAGCAGTACTTC.

The CDR3 region has the DNA TGTGCCAGCAGGGAGGGACAGGGAGGTTCACCCCTCCACTTT. This codes for CASREGQGGSPLHF. V gene TRBV28 combines with J gene TRBJ1-6, with 9 nucleotides matching TRBD1. This CDR3 spans 14 amino acids. After removal of 6 bases from V and 9 bases from J, the junction contained 6 bases not matched to a gene. CDR1 is MDHEN, CDR2 SYDVKM, per germline.

This chain links TRBV27 with TRBJ2-7, with D hard to call. V gave up 3 bases and J gave up 2 bases, with 2 bases separating them. The CDR3 has 11 amino acids. CDR1 MNHEY and CDR2 SMNVEV come from the germline V gene (reference sequence). The CDR3: CASSFTYEQYF. CDR3 coding DNA: TGTGCCAGCAGTTTCACCTACGAGCAGTACTTC.

There are a few counts of this clone. The chain is built from TRBV6-5 and TRBJ1-4; a weak D match, TRBD1 (5 bases). Germline V CDR1 and CDR2: MNHEY, SVGAGI. The V end lost 5 bases, the J end lost 8 bases, and 9 bases lay between the germline ends. This CDR3 region has 12 residues. The CDR3 here is CASSPGYEKLFF. The CDR3 nucleotides read TGTGCCAGCAGTCCAGGGTACGAAAAACTGTTTTTT.